A single sample gave rise to the 17 T cell receptor beta chains below, sequenced in a study of T cell repertoires in cytomegalovirus infection. TCRdb recomputed calls from the reads with MiXCR, one row per CDR3 protein. Of 200,000 to 250,000 distinct CDR3 sequences listed, approximately 13% are singletons. The specimen was PBMCs. The receptors stem from a human donor in good health (CMV status not recorded). Some clones in this sample may be carry-over from other donors' samples.

This clonotype has ten or more counts. The chain employs TRBV7-2 and TRBJ2-7; maybe TRBD2 (5 bases). The CDR3 has 14 residues. The V and J ends lost 4 bases and 0 bases respectively, with 10 bases between them. Germline values: CDR1 SGHTA, CDR2 FQGNSA. The CDR3 spells CASSSITSSYEQYF. DNA of the CDR3: TGTGCCAGCAGCTCCATAACTAGCTCCTACGAGCAGTACTTC. The full variable domain, its missing parts supplied by reference TRBV7-2 and TRBJ2-7, is GAGVSQSPSNKVTEKGKDVELRCDPISGHTALYWYRQSLGQGLEFLIYFQGNSAPDKSGLPSDRFSAERTGGSVSTLTIQRTQQEDSAVYLCASSSITSSYEQYFGPGTRLTVT.

This clonotype was observed many times. This rearrangement joins TRBV7-2 to TRBJ2-5, with unresolved D. CDR1 is SGHTA and CDR2 is FQGNSA in the germline V gene. The CDR3 extends over 15 amino acids. Deletions cut 6 bases from V and 5 bases from J, with 19 bases between. CDR3 nucleotides: TGTGCCAGCAGTTTTAGCCCATACGGGTCTGAGACCCAGTACTTC. This codes for CASSFSPYGSETQYF.

This clonotype was recorded at least ten times. The rearrangement joins TRBV11-2 to TRBJ1-3, with D tentatively TRBD1 (5 bases). V was pared by 4 bases and J by 8 bases, with 15 bases between. The CDR3 consists of 14 residues. Per the germline V gene, CDR1 is SGHAT and CDR2 is FQNNGV. DNA of the CDR3: TGTGCCAGCAGCTCCAGGGTTACTTCAGACACCATATATTTT. It translates to CASSSRVTSDTIYF. The whole variable domain, remainder taken from reference TRBV11-2 and TRBJ1-3, is EAGVAQSPRYKIIEKRQSVAFWCNPISGHATLYWYQQILGQGPKLLIQFQNNGVVDDSQLPKDRFSAERLKGVDSTLKIQPAKLEDSAVYLCASSSRVTSDTIYFGEGSWLTVV.

This clonotype was recorded a few times. At one of its ends the junction is not consistent with the germline gene, which may arise from a read error. The CDR3, as DNA: TGTACCAGCAGCCAGACTAGCGGGGGGGCCGACGGGGAGCTGTTTTTT. Protein: CTSSQTSGGADGELFF. V and J are TRBV3-1 and TRBJ2-2; 14 bases line up with TRBD2. Germline V gene lookup returns CDR1 LGHDT and CDR2 YNNKEL (reference sequence). The CDR3 is 16 residues long.

The gene calls are TRBV19 and TRBJ2-2; D possibly corresponds to TRBD2 (7 bases). V lost 5 bases, J lost 4 bases, and 14 bases lay in between. Germline CDR1 reads LNHDA; CDR2 reads SQIVND (reference sequence). This CDR3 has 15 residues. The CDR3 nucleotides read TGTGCCAGTAGTCCGGGGGGCCCTTCCACCGGGGAGCTGTTTTTT. It specifies CASSPGGPSTGELFF.

This clonotype was seen many times. This chain uses TRBV7-2 with TRBJ2-1, with D unresolved. With 1 base removed from V and 9 bases from J, the gap between germline ends came to 10 bases. Per germline, CDR1 SGHTA and CDR2 FQGNSA. This CDR3 has 13 residues. CDR3 in amino acids: CASSLELVGEQFF. CDR3 bases: TGTGCCAGCAGCTTAGAGTTGGTTGGTGAGCAGTTCTTC. The whole variable domain, filled in from reference TRBV7-2 and TRBJ2-1, reads GAGVSQSPSNKVTEKGKDVELRCDPISGHTALYWYRQSLGQGLEFLIYFQGNSAPDKSGLPSDRFSAERTGGSVSTLTIQRTQQEDSAVYLCASSLELVGEQFFGPGTRLTVL.

This clonotype was picked up many times. The rearrangement links TRBV7-2 to TRBJ2-5; D is perhaps TRBD1 (6 bases). Germline CDR1 and CDR2: SGHTA and FQGNSA. CDR3 length equals 15 residues. The ends were cut back, 3 bases at V and 3 bases at J, with 14 bases in the middle. The DNA for the CDR3 is TGTGCCAGCAGCTTGGCCCGAGGACAGAAAGAGACCCAGTACTTC. Its translation is CASSLARGQKETQYF. Using reference TRBV7-2 and TRBJ2-5 for the parts outside the CDR3, the full variable domain is GAGVSQSPSNKVTEKGKDVELRCDPISGHTALYWYRQSLGQGLEFLIYFQGNSAPDKSGLPSDRFSAERTGGSVSTLTIQRTQQEDSAVYLCASSLARGQKETQYFGPGTRLLVL.

The chain couples TRBV19 to TRBJ2-5; D ambiguous. The CDR3 has 14 amino acids. V was shortened by 5 bases and J by 2 bases, with 12 bases between the two germline ends. Germline CDR1 is LNHDA and CDR2 is SQIVND (reference sequence). The DNA for the CDR3 is TGTGCCAGTAGTTCCTTAGGCATTCAAGAGACCCAGTACTTC. Translation gives CASSSLGIQETQYF.

This clonotype occurred many times. The chain combines TRBV7-2 with TRBJ2-5; a possible D gene is TRBD2 (6 bases). This CDR3 comprises 16 residues. Trimming pared 1 base from V and 3 bases from J, leaving 15 bases between. Looked up from germline, CDR1 is SGHTA and CDR2 is FQGNSA. The chain's CDR3 is CASSLGLARPKETQYF. CDR3 sequence (DNA): TGTGCCAGCAGCTTAGGGCTAGCGCGACCCAAAGAGACCCAGTACTTC.

This clonotype was seen only a few times. This rearrangement joins TRBV6-5 to TRBJ1-5; TRBD1 matches 8 bases. V lost 5 bases to trimming and J lost 2 bases; unmatched junction nucleotides: 8. Germline V gene lookup returns CDR1 MNHEY and CDR2 SVGAGI. This CDR3 has 16 amino acids. The CDR3 loop is CASSSIQGAGNQPQHF. The DNA for the CDR3 is TGTGCCAGCAGTAGTATTCAGGGGGCCGGCAATCAGCCCCAGCATTTT.

Ten or more counts support this clonotype. The CDR3 protein is CASLTGASNEQFF. The CDR3, as DNA: TGTGCCAGCCTTACGGGGGCGAGCAATGAGCAGTTCTTC. This chain joins TRBV6-2 or TRBV6-3 and TRBJ2-1, with D possibly being TRBD1 or TRBD2 (6 bases each). Between the trimmed V and J ends, which lost 8 bases and 6 bases, there was a span of 14 bases. Per germline, CDR1 MNHEY and CDR2 SVGEGT. This CDR3 region has 13 residues.

This clonotype was observed a few times. This sequence joins TRBV5-1 and TRBJ2-7; D is undetermined. The CDR3 has 14 residues. V lost 0 bases and J 5 bases, leaving 12 bases between the germline ends. Germline V gene sequence: CDR1 SGHRS, CDR2 YFSETQ. The CDR3 sequence is CASSLGKGNHEQYF. The CDR3 region has the DNA TGCGCCAGCAGCTTGGGGAAAGGAAACCACGAGCAGTACTTC.

The CDR3 sequence: CASSQEPVIDTGELFF. In DNA, the CDR3 is TGCGCCAGCAGCCAAGAGCCGGTAATCGATACCGGGGAGCTGTTTTTT. This rearrangement joins TRBV4-3 to TRBJ2-2, with unresolved D. The CDR3 is 16 residues long. V was shortened by 0 bases and J by 5 bases, with 13 bases between the two germline ends. Germline CDR1 reads LGHNA; CDR2 reads YSLEER.

This clonotype was picked up many times. The chain couples TRBV7-9 to TRBJ2-7; a weak D match, TRBD2 (7 bases). The germline V gene has CDR1 SEHNR and CDR2 FQNEAQ (reference sequence). Trimming removed 7 bases from V and 4 bases from J, with 23 bases in between. This CDR3 is built from 16 residues. The CDR3 DNA reads as TGTGCCAGCACCAACGGGGGGCGCGGGAGAATATACGAGCAGTACTTC. Protein sequence: CASTNGGRGRIYEQYF.

This clonotype was detected ten times or more. The chain is built from TRBV28 and TRBJ1-4; 9 positions agree with TRBD1. CDR1 is MDHEN and CDR2 is SYDVKM in the germline V gene. Trimming cost V 11 bases and J 2 bases; bases outside gene matches: 15. CDR3 length: 17 residues. CDR3 nucleotide sequence: TGTGCCCCCAGGGACGTGGGACAGGGTAGGACTAATGAAAAACTGTTTTTT. Its protein is CAPRDVGQGRTNEKLFF. Supplemented by reference TRBV28 and TRBJ1-4, the full variable domain reads DVKVTQSSRYLVKRTGEKVFLECVQDMDHENMFWYRQDPGLGLRLIYFSYDVKMKEKGDIPEGYSVSREKKERFSLILESASTNQTSMYLCAPRDVGQGRTNEKLFFGSGTQLSVL.

This clonotype was recorded at least ten times. The chain links TRBV7-2 to TRBJ1-6, with D tentatively TRBD1 (5 bases). In germline, CDR1 is SGHTA, CDR2 FQGNSA. V was pared by 5 bases and J by 10 bases, with 12 bases between. The CDR3 runs to 13 residues. CDR3 amino acids: CASSLRAESPLHF. The CDR3 coding sequence is TGTGCCAGCAGCCTCAGGGCGGAGTCACCCCTCCACTTT.

A few counts support this clonotype. J is TRBJ1-2 and V is TRBV28; D is unclear. Trimming pared 7 bases from V and 7 bases from J, leaving 13 bases between. This CDR3 comprises 12 residues. Per germline, CDR1 MDHEN and CDR2 SYDVKM. The CDR3 loop is CASTDRTLGYTF. The CDR3 nucleotides read TGTGCCAGCACCGATCGAACACTTGGCTACACCTTC.